The T cell receptor (beta chain) described here comes from a study of OX40 agonist ivuxolimab in advanced cancers. The overall study: Clinicians treated patients with ivuxolimab, an agonistic anti-OX40 (CD134) antibody. Hepatocellular carcinoma, melanoma, renal cell or head and neck cancer affected the dose-escalation patients. General observations from the study: The investigators did not determine what antigen specificity the expanded peripheral T cells had.

Trimming shortened V by 3 bases and J by 0 bases, and 8 bases separated the two germline ends. Looked up from germline, CDR1 is KGHSH and CDR2 is LQKENI. The CDR3 contains 14 residues. At baseline, cycle 4 day 1, and cycle 7 day 1, blood was sampled. Comment on this clone: Antigen unknown.

TCRdb's copy holds only in-frame clones and misses some; the assay was immunoSEQ multiplex PCR. The repertoire includes about 95,000 clones, roughly nine tenths of them detected once, and roughly 2.5% sits in the top ten. This rearrangement joins TRBV18 to TRBJ2-5, with TRBD1 as a possible D gene (5 bases). The receptor was isolated from an adult with an advanced solid tumor such as melanoma, head and neck, liver or kidney cancer. Sequences were derived from CD4+ or CD8+ T cells sorted from blood, sampled in a trial of the OX40 agonist ivuxolimab. The CDR3 bases are TGTGCCAGCTCACCTTCCAGGGACCAAGAGACCCAGTACTTC. Translation gives CASSPSRDQETQYF.